The 2 T cell receptor beta chains presented below share a single source sample, sequenced in a study of T cell repertoires in cytomegalovirus infection. TCRdb reprocessed the reads with MiXCR, giving one entry per CDR3 protein. The table has approximately 630,000 distinct CDR3 sequences, 20% to 25% seen once. The sequenced material came from CD8+ T cells from PBMCs. The receptors originated from a human donor in good health (CMV status not recorded). Some clones in this sample may be carry-over from other donors' samples.

This rearrangement joins TRBV6-5 to TRBJ2-5; no clear D gene. The CDR3 extends over 13 amino acids. V was cut by 6 bases and J by 5 bases, with 13 bases left in between. Germline CDR1 MNHEY, CDR2 SVGAGI. CDR3 region: CASRPWARETQYF. Written as DNA, the CDR3 is TGTGCCAGCAGGCCCTGGGCGAGGGAGACCCAGTACTTC.

A few counts support this clonotype. V and J are TRBV12-3 or TRBV12-4 and TRBJ1-1, with D uncertain. The length of the CDR3 is 13 residues. Trimming removed 6 bases from V and 0 bases from J, with 8 bases in between. The CDR3 here is CASRPDLNTEAFF. As DNA, the CDR3 is TGTGCCAGCAGACCTGACTTGAACACTGAAGCTTTCTTT.